The clone carrying this T cell receptor (beta chain) has more than one count but fewer than ten. This entry comes from a study of identical twins. Addition of a universal primer site occurred through template switching, and cDNA carried unique molecular identifiers. Via MiXCR, TCRdb re-called the 5' RACE reads, giving one row per CDR3 protein. The data show 520,000 or so distinct CDR3 sequences, 22% seen once. The V end lost 5 bases, the J end lost 10 bases, and 19 bases lay between the germline ends. The CDR3 spans 14 residues. Germline lookup yields CDR1 SGHTA and CDR2 FQGNSA. The same sample was also studied in work on T cells expressing NK-cell markers. That paper notes: Sorted T-cell subsets CD3+CD56+NKG2C+, CD3+CD56+NKG2C- and CD3+CD56-NKG2C+ were TCR beta-sequenced.

The source of this sequence is a woman in her late teens or twenties in good health. J is TRBJ2-3 and V is TRBV7-2; a weak D match, TRBD2 (5 bases). The sequenced material came from CD4+ T cells sorted from blood. CDR3 nucleotides: TGTGCCAGCAGCCCGCGAGGGCCCTACGTTTCGCAGTATTTT. Translating gives CASSPRGPYVSQYF.